These 4 T cell receptor beta chains were all obtained from the same sample, sequenced in a study of blood T cell repertoires in COVID-19. TCRdb's table, derived via immunoSEQ multiplex PCR, lists solely in-frame clones and lacks some. The table shows 68,000 or so clones, with about 90% occurring only once. The specimen was peripheral blood. Source of these receptors: a man aged 50-59 years with COVID-19, enrolled during active disease.

V gene TRBV28 combines with J gene TRBJ2-7, with 7 bases aligning to TRBD1. Germline-derived CDR1 and CDR2 are MDHEN and SYDVKM. The CDR3 runs 17 residues. The J segment lost 2 bases and the V segment lost 6 bases, leaving 16 bases of the junction unmatched. The CDR3 loop is CASSEMEFRGPAYEQYF. The CDR3, as DNA: TGTGCCAGCAGCGAGATGGAATTTAGGGGGCCAGCCTACGAGCAGTACTTC.

CDR3 amino acids: CASSAPGDTQYF. The CDR3, as DNA: TGTGCCAGCAGTGCCCCCGGAGATACGCAGTATTTT. This chain connects TRBV2 to TRBJ2-3, with D uncertain. V shed 4 bases and J shed 5 bases, with 7 bases lying between them. This CDR3 is 12 amino acids long. Germline CDR1 reads SNHLY; CDR2 reads FYNNEI.

V usage is TRBV7-8 and J usage is TRBJ2-5, with D possibly being TRBD2 (6 bases). This CDR3 region has 14 residues. The V end was cut by 5 bases, the J end by 6 bases, with 16 bases between. Per germline, CDR1 SGHVS and CDR2 FQNEAQ. The CDR3 is CASSVRDFLKTQYF. The CDR3, as DNA: TGTGCCAGCAGCGTTAGGGACTTTCTGAAGACCCAGTACTTC.

The V and J genes are TRBV5-1 and TRBJ1-4; 9 nucleotides match TRBD1. Germline assignment: CDR1 SGHRS and CDR2 YFSETQ. The CDR3 loop spans 15 amino acids. J lost 8 bases, V lost 3 bases, and 8 bases had no gene match. The CDR3 DNA sequence: TGCGCCAGCAGCTCCGGGACAGGGAACGACGAAAAACTGTTTTTT. This encodes CASSSGTGNDEKLFF.